The 21 T cell receptor beta chains in this list originate from one sample, sequenced in a study of blood T cell repertoires in COVID-19. Sequencing was performed with immunoSEQ multiplex PCR; in TCRdb, only in-frame clones are kept and a portion is missing. The table lists approximately 190,000 clones, 82% of them singletons, with 7.8% in the top ten. Sequenced: peripheral blood. Receptor source: a woman aged 55-75 years with COVID-19, enrolled during active disease.

V is TRBV28 and J is TRBJ2-1; 9 bases are a match to TRBD2. Germline CDR1 reads MDHEN; CDR2 reads SYDVKM. The CDR3 runs to 16 residues. V dropped 1 base and J dropped 2; count of bases not matched to a gene: 3. CDR3 region: CASSLSPSGTYNEQFF. Here the CDR3 DNA reads TGTGCCAGCAGTTTATCCCCTAGCGGGACCTACAATGAGCAGTTCTTC.

This chain links TRBV7-2 with TRBJ2-7, with 7 positions matching TRBD1. The germline V gene encodes CDR1 SGHTA and CDR2 FQGNSA. With 1 base clipped from V and 2 bases from J, the junction kept 2 bases outside the gene matches. The CDR3 has 14 amino acids. CDR3 in DNA: TGTGCCAGCAGCTTAGGGGGACAGACCTACGAGCAGTACTTC. This codes for CASSLGGQTYEQYF.

The chain employs TRBV7-3 and TRBJ2-7; 8 bases align to TRBD1. The length of the CDR3 is 16 residues. With V trimmed by 1 base and J by 1 base, 6 bases remained unmatched. CDR1 is SGHTA, CDR2 FQGTGA, per germline. The CDR3 nucleotides read TGTGCCAGCAGCTTAATTGGGGACAGGTTTTCCTACGAGCAGTACGTC. Its protein is CASSLIGDRFSYEQYV.

V usage is TRBV6-5 and J usage is TRBJ1-2, with D maybe TRBD1 (6 bases). The CDR3 is made up of 12 amino acids. Germline V lookup: CDR1 MNHEY, CDR2 SVGAGI. V lost 5 bases and J 6 bases, leaving 10 bases between the germline ends. The CDR3 coding sequence is TGTGCCAGCAGTCAGGGGTATAATGGCTACACCTTC. It is translated as CASSQGYNGYTF.

This clone was observed a single time. This chain links TRBV11-1 with TRBJ1-2; D is perhaps TRBD1 (5 bases). Germline V lookup: CDR1 SGHAT, CDR2 FQDESV (reference sequence). Trimming stripped 4 bases from V and 7 bases from J, with 10 bases between. The CDR3 consists of 12 residues. CDR3 in amino acids: CASSSGTGGYTF. The CDR3 DNA reads TGTGCCAGCAGCTCAGGGACTGGTGGCTACACCTTC.

The V gene is TRBV7-2, the J gene TRBJ1-2, with D unresolved. Germline lookup yields CDR1 SGHTA and CDR2 FQGNSA. The CDR3 extends over 14 amino acids. The V end lost 1 base, the J end lost 6 bases, and 12 bases lay between the germline ends. The CDR3 DNA sequence: TGTGCCAGCAGCTTAGAAACGGGATTTCATGGCTACACCTTC. Its translation: CASSLETGFHGYTF.

This chain uses TRBV13 with TRBJ2-1, with 10 bases fitting TRBD2. V lost 6 bases, J lost 4 bases, and 6 bases stayed unmatched. Germline V lookup: CDR1 PRHDT, CDR2 FYEKMQ (reference sequence). The CDR3 consists of 15 residues. The CDR3 region has the DNA TGTGCCAGCAGGCAAGCGGGGGGGCGGTACAATGAGCAGTTCTTC. This sequence encodes CASRQAGGRYNEQFF. The full variable domain, its missing parts supplied by reference TRBV13 and TRBJ2-1, is AAGVIQSPRHLIKEKRETATLKCYPIPRHDTVYWYQQGPGQDPQFLISFYEKMQSDKGSIPDRFSAQQFSDYHSELNMSSLELGDSALYFCASRQAGGRYNEQFFGPGTRLTVL.

This clone was recorded once. The chain employs TRBV9 and TRBJ2-7; maybe TRBD1 (5 bases). Germline CDR1 is SGDLS and CDR2 is YYNGEE. This CDR3 contains 14 residues. The V and J ends lost 0 bases and 6 bases respectively, with 13 bases between them. The DNA for the CDR3 is TGTGCCAGCAGCGTAGGACAGCCCAAGACCGAGCAGTACTTC. This translates into CASSVGQPKTEQYF.

The chain links TRBV5-1 to TRBJ2-2; 7 bases line up with TRBD1. The germline gives CDR1 SGHRS, CDR2 YFSETQ. V dropped 0 bases and J dropped 3; count of bases not matched to a gene: 5. The CDR3 covers 16 residues. CDR3 sequence reads: CASSLDRGRYTGELFF. DNA of the CDR3: TGCGCCAGCAGCTTGGACAGGGGACGGTACACCGGGGAGCTGTTTTTT.

The DNA of the CDR3 is TGTGCCAGCAGTGAATATGCAGGGCTTAATTCACCCCTCCACTTT. It encodes CASSEYAGLNSPLHF. This chain links TRBV2 with TRBJ1-6; a weak D match, TRBD1 (5 bases). V dropped 2 bases and J dropped 6 bases, with 11 bases sitting between them. Germline lookup yields CDR1 SNHLY and CDR2 FYNNEI. The CDR3 spans 15 residues.

The chain uses TRBV4-2 and TRBJ1-1, with 9 bases lining up with TRBD1. Germline-derived CDR1 and CDR2 are LGHNA and YNFKEQ. The CDR3 is made up of 15 amino acids. Trimming cost V 3 bases and J 7 bases; bases outside gene matches: 9. For the CDR3, the DNA is TGTGCCAGCAGCCAGGGGGACAGGGAAGGGGTTGAAGCTTTCTTT. It yields the protein CASSQGDREGVEAFF.

V usage is TRBV21-1 and J usage is TRBJ2-1; the DNA was not compared with TRBD2, the D call given in the table. TRBV21-1 is a listed pseudogene. The CDR3 has 18 amino acids. CDR3: CASSSNGRHHPSYNEQFF. CDR3 sequence (DNA): TGTGCCAGCAGCTCAAATGGGAGACACCACCCGTCCTACAATGAGCAGTTCTTC.

This clone was seen only a few times. V and J are TRBV2 and TRBJ1-2; weak D call: TRBD1 (5 bases). Germline assignment: CDR1 SNHLY and CDR2 FYNNEI. The CDR3 runs to 12 residues. Trimming stripped 3 bases from V and 8 bases from J, with 10 bases between. The CDR3 DNA sequence: TGTGCCAGCAGTGAGGACATAACCGGCTACACCTTC. It encodes CASSEDITGYTF.

J is TRBJ1-6 and V is TRBV20-1; D is possibly TRBD1 (5 bases). Trimming stripped 3 bases from V and 9 bases from J, with 18 bases between. Germline assignment: CDR1 DFQATT and CDR2 SNEGSKA (reference sequence). The CDR3 extends over 15 amino acids. The CDR3 nucleotides are TGCAGTGCTAGTTACCTGGGGGACGGGGGTTCACCCCTCCACTTT. The encoded protein is CSASYLGDGGSPLHF.

The V and J genes are TRBV6-6 and TRBJ2-5; 7 bases are shared with TRBD1. The CDR3 runs 11 residues. V was pared by 5 bases and J by 9 bases, with 3 bases of the junction left unmatched. Per the germline V gene, CDR1 is MNHNY and CDR2 is SVGAGI (reference sequence). CDR3 amino acids: CASSRQGSQYF. The DNA of the CDR3 is TGTGCCAGCAGTCGACAGGGTTCCCAGTACTTC.

This chain joins TRBV11-2 and TRBJ1-2; 10 bases agree with TRBD1. Trimming took 5 bases from V and 7 from J; bases not matched to a gene: 10. Germline-derived CDR1 and CDR2 are SGHAT and FQNNGV. The CDR3 sequence is 15 residues long. This CDR3 is CASSPGGQGLGGYTF. CDR3 DNA: TGTGCCAGCAGCCCGGGGGGACAGGGGTTAGGTGGCTACACCTTC.

The chain couples TRBV18 to TRBJ2-1; 8 bases fit TRBD2. CDR1 is KGHSH and CDR2 is LQKENI in the germline V gene. Losses at the gene ends were 2 bases for V and 7 bases for J; bases not matched to a gene: 4. The CDR3 runs to 14 residues. CDR3 in amino acids: CASSPERGKNEQFF. The CDR3 DNA reads TGTGCCAGCTCACCAGAGCGGGGGAAGAATGAGCAGTTCTTC.

The chain has TRBV2 and TRBJ1-2; 11 bases map to TRBD1. The CDR3 consists of 12 residues. Looked up from germline, CDR1 is SNHLY and CDR2 is FYNNEI. V lost 6 bases, J lost 8 bases, and 2 bases stayed unmatched. CDR3 sequence (DNA): TGTGCCAGCAGGGGACAGGGGGGCGGCTACACCTTC. It codes for CASRGQGGGYTF. Full variable domain (remainder filled in from reference TRBV2 and TRBJ1-2): EPEVTQTPSHQVTQMGQEVILRCVPISNHLYFYWYRQILGQKVEFLVSFYNNEISEKSEIFDDQFSVERPDGSNFTLKIRSTKLEDSAMYFCASRGQGGGYTFGSGTRLTVV.

In this sample, this clone turned up a few times. The chain has TRBV10-3 and TRBJ2-2, with 10 bases fitting TRBD1. CDR1 and CDR2 (germline): ENHRY, SYGVKD. The CDR3 extends over 20 amino acids. V trimming: 2 bases; J trimming: 5 bases; junction bases outside the gene matches: 17. CDR3 in amino acids: CAISEGPSPGQGLGTGELFF. Written as DNA, the CDR3 is TGTGCCATCAGTGAGGGGCCCTCTCCGGGACAGGGGTTGGGTACCGGGGAGCTGTTTTTT.

The gene calls are TRBV28 and TRBJ2-1, with 8 positions matching TRBD2. The V segment lost 2 bases and the J segment 14 bases; nucleotides outside the gene matches: 8. The V gene's germline CDR1 is MDHEN and CDR2 SYDVKM. CDR3 length: 13 amino acids. This CDR3 is CASSLPHGREEFF. CDR3 DNA: TGTGCCAGCAGTTTACCCCACGGGCGGGAGGAGTTCTTC. The complete variable domain, with remaining parts taken from reference TRBV28 and TRBJ2-1, reads DVKVTQSSRYLVKRTGEKVFLECVQDMDHENMFWYRQDPGLGLRLIYFSYDVKMKEKGDIPEGYSVSREKKERFSLILESASTNQTSMYLCASSLPHGREEFFGPGTRLTVL.

The chain uses TRBV3-1 (or the pseudogene TRBV3-2) and TRBJ1-2; 12 bases line up with TRBD1. The germline gives CDR1 LGHDT, CDR2 YNNKEL (reference sequence). The CDR3 contains 17 residues. The J segment lost 6 bases and the V segment lost 2 bases, leaving 10 bases of the junction unmatched. CDR3 amino acids: CASSQSSGTGGSDGYTF. The DNA of the CDR3 is TGTGCCAGCAGCCAATCCTCCGGGACAGGGGGCTCCGATGGCTACACCTTC.